The 5 T cell receptor beta chains below come from one sample, sequenced in a study of T cells in Graves' hyperthyroidism and ophthalmopathy. RNA transcripts served as the template for amplifying TCR beta CDR3 regions. The study used the HTBI primer set for a first-round RT-PCR of the TCR CDR3. Each CDR3 protein is one row after TCRdb ran MiXCR on the multiplex PCR reads. Of almost 250,000 distinct CDR3 sequences in the sample, about 24% were seen once. The sample comprised blood. Every receptor here comes from a woman aged 40-49 years with Graves' ophthalmopathy.

This clonotype showed up many times. This chain joins TRBV9 and TRBJ1-1; maybe TRBD1 (5 bases). The germline V and J ends were trimmed by 3 bases and 4 bases, with 19 bases remaining between them. The length of the CDR3 is 16 residues. Germline CDR1 SGDLS, CDR2 YYNGEE. In nucleotides, the CDR3 is TGTGCCAGCAGCGGAGGGGTGGCCGCACGGGGCACTGAAGCTTTCTTT. Residues: CASSGGVAARGTEAFF.

The rearrangement links TRBV28 to TRBJ1-1; tentative D call: TRBD1 (5 bases). Trimming shortened V by 7 bases and J by 1 base, and 13 bases separated the two germline ends. Germline CDR1 and CDR2: MDHEN and SYDVKM. The CDR3 runs to 14 residues. The CDR3 DNA sequence: TGTGCCAGCACCCTCAGTGGGGCGAACACTGAAGCTTTCTTT. Translated: CASTLSGANTEAFF.

In nucleotides, the CDR3 is TGTGCCAGCTCACCGATGGATGGCTACACCTTC. It specifies CASSPMDGYTF. V usage is TRBV2 and J usage is TRBJ1-2; D unresolved. The CDR3 spans 11 residues. V was clipped by 8 bases and J by 6 bases, with 10 bases between them. CDR1 is SNHLY and CDR2 is FYNNEI in the germline V gene.

This clonotype occurred many times. The rearrangement uses TRBV27 and TRBJ2-7, with 12 bases fitting TRBD2. Germline assignment: CDR1 MNHEY and CDR2 SMNVEV (reference sequence). The CDR3 spans 15 residues. Trimming cost V 1 base and J 6 bases; bases outside gene matches: 4. CDR3 residues: CASSLFASGRGEQYF. The CDR3, as DNA: TGTGCCAGCAGTTTATTCGCTAGCGGGAGGGGCGAGCAGTACTTC.

This clonotype showed up many times. The chain recombines TRBV6-5 with TRBJ2-5, with D maybe TRBD2 (5 bases). CDR1 is MNHEY, CDR2 SVGAGI, per germline. This CDR3 has 13 amino acids. V was trimmed by 9 bases and J by 3 bases, leaving 14 bases between them. The DNA of the CDR3 is TGTGCCAGTGTGGGGAGAGGGAAAGAGACCCAGTACTTC. Its translation is CASVGRGKETQYF.